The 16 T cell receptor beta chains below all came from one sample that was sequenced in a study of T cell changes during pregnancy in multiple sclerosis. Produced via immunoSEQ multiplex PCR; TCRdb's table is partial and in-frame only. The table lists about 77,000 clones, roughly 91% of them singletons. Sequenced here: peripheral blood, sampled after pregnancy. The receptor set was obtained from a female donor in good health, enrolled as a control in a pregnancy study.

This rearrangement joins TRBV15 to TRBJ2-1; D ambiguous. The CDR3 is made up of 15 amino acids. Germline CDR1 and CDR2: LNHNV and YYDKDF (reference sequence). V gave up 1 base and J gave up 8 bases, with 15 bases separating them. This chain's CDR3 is CATSRGPGGVDEQFF. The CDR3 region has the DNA TGTGCCACCAGCAGAGGCCCCGGCGGAGTGGATGAGCAGTTCTTC.

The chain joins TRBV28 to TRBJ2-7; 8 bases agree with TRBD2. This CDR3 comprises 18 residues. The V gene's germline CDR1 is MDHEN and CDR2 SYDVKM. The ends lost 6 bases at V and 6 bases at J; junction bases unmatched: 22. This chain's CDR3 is CASSPFSISAGESREQYF. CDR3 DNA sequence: TGTGCCAGCAGCCCATTTTCCATTTCAGCGGGAGAATCGCGCGAGCAGTACTTC. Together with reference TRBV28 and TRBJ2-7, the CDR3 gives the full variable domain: DVKVTQSSRYLVKRTGEKVFLECVQDMDHENMFWYRQDPGLGLRLIYFSYDVKMKEKGDIPEGYSVSREKKERFSLILESASTNQTSMYLCASSPFSISAGESREQYFGPGTRLTVT.

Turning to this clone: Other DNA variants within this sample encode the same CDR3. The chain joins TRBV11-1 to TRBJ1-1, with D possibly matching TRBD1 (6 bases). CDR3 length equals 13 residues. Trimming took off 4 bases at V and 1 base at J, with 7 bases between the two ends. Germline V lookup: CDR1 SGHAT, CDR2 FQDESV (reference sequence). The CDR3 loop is CASSSQGNTEAFF. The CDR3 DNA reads TGTGCCAGCAGCTCACAGGGGAACACTGAAGCTTTCTTT.

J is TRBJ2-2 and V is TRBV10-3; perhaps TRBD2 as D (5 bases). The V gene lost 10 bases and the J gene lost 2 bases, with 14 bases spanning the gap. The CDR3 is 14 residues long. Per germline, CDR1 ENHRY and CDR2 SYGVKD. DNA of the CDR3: TGTGCCACAACTAGGAATGGCAACACCGGGGAGCTGTTTTTT. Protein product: CATTRNGNTGELFF.

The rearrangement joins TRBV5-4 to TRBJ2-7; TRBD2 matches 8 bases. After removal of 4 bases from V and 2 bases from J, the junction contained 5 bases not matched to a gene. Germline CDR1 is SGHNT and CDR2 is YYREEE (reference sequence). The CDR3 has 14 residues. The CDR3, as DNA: TGTGCCAGCAGCACCGGACTAGCCACCTACGAGCAGTACTTC. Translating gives CASSTGLATYEQYF.

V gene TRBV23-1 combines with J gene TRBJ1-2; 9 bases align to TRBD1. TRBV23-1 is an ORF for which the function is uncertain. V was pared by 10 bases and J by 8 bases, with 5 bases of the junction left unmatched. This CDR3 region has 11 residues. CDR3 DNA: TGCGCCATCGAGGACAGGGGAGGCTACACCTTC. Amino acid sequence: CAIEDRGGYTF.

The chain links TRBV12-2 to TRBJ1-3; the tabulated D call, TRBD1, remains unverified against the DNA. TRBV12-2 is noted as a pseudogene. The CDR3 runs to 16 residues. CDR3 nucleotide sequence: TGTGCAAGTCGCTTAGCGCCGACAGGCCCTGGAAACACCATATATTTT. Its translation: CASRLAPTGPGNTIYF.

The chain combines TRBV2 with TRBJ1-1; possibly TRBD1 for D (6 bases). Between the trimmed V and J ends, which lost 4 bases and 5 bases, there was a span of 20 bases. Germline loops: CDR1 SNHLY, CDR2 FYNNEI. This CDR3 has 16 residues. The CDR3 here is CASSGKDRQARTEAFF. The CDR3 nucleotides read TGTGCCAGCAGTGGGAAAGACCGACAGGCGAGGACTGAAGCTTTCTTT.

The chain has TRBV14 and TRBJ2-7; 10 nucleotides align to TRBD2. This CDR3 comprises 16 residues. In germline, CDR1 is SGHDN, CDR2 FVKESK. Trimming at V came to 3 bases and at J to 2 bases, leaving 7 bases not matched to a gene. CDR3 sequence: CASSHPTSGGAYEQYF. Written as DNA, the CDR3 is TGTGCCAGCAGCCATCCCACGAGCGGGGGGGCCTACGAGCAGTACTTC.

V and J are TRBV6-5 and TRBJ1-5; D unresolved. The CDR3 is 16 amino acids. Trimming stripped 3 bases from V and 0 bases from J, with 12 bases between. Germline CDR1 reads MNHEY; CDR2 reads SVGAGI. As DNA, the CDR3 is TGTGCCAGCAGTTATGGAGGACCGTATAGCAATCAGCCCCAGCATTTT. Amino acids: CASSYGGPYSNQPQHF.

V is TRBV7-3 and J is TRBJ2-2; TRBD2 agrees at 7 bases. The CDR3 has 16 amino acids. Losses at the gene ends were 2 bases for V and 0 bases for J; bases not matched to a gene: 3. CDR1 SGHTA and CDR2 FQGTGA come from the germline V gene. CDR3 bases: TGTGCCAGCAGCTTAGTCGGGGGGTCGAACACCGGGGAGCTGTTTTTT. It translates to CASSLVGGSNTGELFF.

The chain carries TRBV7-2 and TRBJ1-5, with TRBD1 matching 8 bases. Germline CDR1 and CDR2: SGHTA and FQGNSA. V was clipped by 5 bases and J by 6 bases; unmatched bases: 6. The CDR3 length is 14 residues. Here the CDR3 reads CASSAPGGIQPQHF. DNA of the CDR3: TGTGCCAGCAGCGCACCAGGGGGCATTCAGCCCCAGCATTTT.

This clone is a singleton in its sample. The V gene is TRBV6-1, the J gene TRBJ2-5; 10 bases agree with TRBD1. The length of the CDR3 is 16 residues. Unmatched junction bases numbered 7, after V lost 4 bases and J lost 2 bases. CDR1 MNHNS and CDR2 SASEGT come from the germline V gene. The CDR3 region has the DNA TGTGCCAGCAGTGGGGACAGGGGTCGTTCTCAAGAGACCCAGTACTTC. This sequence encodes CASSGDRGRSQETQYF.

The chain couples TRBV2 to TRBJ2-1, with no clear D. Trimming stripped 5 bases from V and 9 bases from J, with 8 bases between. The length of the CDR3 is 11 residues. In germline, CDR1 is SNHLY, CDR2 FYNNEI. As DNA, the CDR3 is TGTGCCAGCAGTCTAATGTCTGAGCAGTTCTTC. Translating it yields CASSLMSEQFF.

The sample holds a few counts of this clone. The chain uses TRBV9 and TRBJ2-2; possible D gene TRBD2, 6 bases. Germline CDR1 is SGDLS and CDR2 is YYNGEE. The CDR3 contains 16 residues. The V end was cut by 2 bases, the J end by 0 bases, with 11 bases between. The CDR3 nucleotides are TGTGCCAGCAGCGTTACCGGGACTGCGAACACCGGGGAGCTGTTTTTT. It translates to CASSVTGTANTGELFF.

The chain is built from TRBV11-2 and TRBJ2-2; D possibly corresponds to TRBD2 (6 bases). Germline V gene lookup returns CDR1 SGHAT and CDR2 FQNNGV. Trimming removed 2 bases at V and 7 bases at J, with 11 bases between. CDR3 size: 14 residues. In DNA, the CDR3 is TGTGCCAGCAGCTTACTTCAGGGAGGCGGGGAGCTGTTTTTT. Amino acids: CASSLLQGGGELFF.